The clone carrying this TCR beta chain was counted a few times. Antigen: not known. The data originate from a study of shared clonotypes between healthy human individuals. Study-wide findings and caveats: It was only blood that was sampled, and tissue repertoires likely differ.

Deep was the level used in running the assay. Several immunoSEQ plates held equal portions of the genomic DNA taken from each subset. Measured with immunoSEQ multiplex PCR; TCRdb has only the in-frame clones, and not every one. This sample has about 460,000 clones, with approximately 80% found just once. J was trimmed by 4 bases and V by 4 bases; bases with no gene match: 8. The CDR3 length is 15 residues. CDR1 is SGHDT and CDR2 is YYEEEE in the germline V gene. Those who donated were healthy HIV-negative adults, with no recent acute infections or vaccinations reported. Source material: PBMCs. V gene TRBV5-6 combines with J gene TRBJ2-7; 10 bases align to TRBD2. The receptor was derived from a woman aged 40 to 49 in good health. Some clones in this sample may be carry-over from other donors' samples. The CDR3 bases are TGTGCCAGCAGCCTCCGCCGGGGACTAGCGTACGAGCAGTACTTC. It encodes CASSLRRGLAYEQYF.